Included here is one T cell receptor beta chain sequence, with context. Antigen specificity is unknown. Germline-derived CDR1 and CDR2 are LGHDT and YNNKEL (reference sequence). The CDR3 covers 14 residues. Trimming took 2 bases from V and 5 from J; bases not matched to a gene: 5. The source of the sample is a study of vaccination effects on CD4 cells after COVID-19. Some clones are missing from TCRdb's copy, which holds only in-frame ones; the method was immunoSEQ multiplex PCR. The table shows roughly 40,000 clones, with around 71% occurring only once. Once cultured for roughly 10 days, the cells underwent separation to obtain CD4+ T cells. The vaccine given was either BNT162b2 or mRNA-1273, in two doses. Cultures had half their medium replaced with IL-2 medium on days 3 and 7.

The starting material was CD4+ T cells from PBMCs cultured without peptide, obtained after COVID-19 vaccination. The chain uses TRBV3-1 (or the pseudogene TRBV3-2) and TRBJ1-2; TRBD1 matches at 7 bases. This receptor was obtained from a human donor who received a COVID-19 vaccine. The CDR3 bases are TGTGCCAGCAGCCAATCGGGACAGCCATATGGCTACACCTTC. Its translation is CASSQSGQPYGYTF.